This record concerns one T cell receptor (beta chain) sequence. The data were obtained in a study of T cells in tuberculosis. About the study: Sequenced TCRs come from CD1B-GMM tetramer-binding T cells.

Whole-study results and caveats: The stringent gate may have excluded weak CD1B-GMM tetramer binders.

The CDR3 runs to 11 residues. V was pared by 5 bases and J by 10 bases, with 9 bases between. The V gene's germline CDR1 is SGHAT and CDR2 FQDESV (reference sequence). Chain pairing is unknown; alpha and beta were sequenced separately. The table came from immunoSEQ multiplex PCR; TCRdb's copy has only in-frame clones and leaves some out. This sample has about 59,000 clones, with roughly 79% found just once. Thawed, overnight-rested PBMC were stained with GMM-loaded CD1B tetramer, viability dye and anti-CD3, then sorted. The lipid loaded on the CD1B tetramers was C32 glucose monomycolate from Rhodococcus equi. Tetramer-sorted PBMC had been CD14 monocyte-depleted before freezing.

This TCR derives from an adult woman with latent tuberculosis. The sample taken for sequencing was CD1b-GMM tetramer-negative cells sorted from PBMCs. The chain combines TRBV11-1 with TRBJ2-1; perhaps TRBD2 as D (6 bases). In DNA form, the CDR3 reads TGTGCCAGCAGCCAAACTAGCGAGCAGTTCTTC. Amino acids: CASSQTSEQFF.